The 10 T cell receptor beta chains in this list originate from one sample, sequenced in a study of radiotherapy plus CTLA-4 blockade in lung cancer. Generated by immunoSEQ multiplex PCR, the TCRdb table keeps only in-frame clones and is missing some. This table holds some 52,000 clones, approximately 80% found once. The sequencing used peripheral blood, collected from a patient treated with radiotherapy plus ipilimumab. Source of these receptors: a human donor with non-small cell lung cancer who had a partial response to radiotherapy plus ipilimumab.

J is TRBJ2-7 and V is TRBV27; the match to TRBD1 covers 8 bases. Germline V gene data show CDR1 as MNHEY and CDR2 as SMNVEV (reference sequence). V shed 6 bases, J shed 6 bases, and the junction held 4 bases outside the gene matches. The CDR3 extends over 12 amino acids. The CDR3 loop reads CASSATGAEQYF. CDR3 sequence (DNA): TGTGCCAGCAGCGCGACAGGGGCCGAGCAGTACTTC.

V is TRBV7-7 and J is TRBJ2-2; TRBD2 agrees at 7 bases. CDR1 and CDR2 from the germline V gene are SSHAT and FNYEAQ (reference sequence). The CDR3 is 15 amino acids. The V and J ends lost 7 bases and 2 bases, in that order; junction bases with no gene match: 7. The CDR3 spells CASTPGGSNTGELFF. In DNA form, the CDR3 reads TGTGCCAGCACTCCGGGGGGATCAAACACCGGGGAGCTGTTTTTT.

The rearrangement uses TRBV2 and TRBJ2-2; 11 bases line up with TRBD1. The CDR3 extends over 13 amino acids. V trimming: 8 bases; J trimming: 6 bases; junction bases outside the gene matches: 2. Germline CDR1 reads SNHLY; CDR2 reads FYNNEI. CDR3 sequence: CASGTGGSGELFF. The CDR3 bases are TGTGCCAGCGGGACAGGGGGGTCCGGGGAGCTGTTTTTT.

The CDR3 bases are TGTGCCACCTCACGCGGGGGGGCCAGGTTGGAGACCCAGTACTTC. Protein product: CATSRGGARLETQYF. The J gene is TRBJ2-5, the V gene TRBV28; 9 nucleotides align to TRBD2. With V trimmed by 10 bases and J by 5 bases, 14 bases remained unmatched. This CDR3 comprises 15 residues. The germline gives CDR1 MDHEN, CDR2 SYDVKM.

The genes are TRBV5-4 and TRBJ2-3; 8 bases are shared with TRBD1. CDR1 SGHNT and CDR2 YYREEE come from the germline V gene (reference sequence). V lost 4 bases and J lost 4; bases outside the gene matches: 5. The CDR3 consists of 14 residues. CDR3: CASSQTGVADTQYF. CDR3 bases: TGTGCCAGCAGCCAGACAGGGGTGGCAGATACGCAGTATTTT.

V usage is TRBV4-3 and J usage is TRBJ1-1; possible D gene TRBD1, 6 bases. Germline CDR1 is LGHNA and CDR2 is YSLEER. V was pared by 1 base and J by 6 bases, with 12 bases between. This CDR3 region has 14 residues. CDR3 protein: CASSQVGGHPEAFF. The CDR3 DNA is TGCGCCAGCAGCCAAGTGGGGGGGCACCCTGAAGCTTTCTTT.

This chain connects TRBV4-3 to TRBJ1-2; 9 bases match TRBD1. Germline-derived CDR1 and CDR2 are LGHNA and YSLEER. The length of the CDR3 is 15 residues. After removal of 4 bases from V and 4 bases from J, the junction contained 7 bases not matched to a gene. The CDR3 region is CASSPGTGSAYGYTF. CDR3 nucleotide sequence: TGCGCCAGCAGCCCCGGGACAGGGAGCGCCTATGGCTACACCTTC.

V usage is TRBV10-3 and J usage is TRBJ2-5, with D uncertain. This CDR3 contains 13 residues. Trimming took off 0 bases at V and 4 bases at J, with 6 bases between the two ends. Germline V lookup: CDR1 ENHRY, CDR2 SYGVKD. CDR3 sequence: CAISESSPETQYF. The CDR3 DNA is TGTGCCATCAGTGAGTCTAGCCCAGAGACCCAGTACTTC.

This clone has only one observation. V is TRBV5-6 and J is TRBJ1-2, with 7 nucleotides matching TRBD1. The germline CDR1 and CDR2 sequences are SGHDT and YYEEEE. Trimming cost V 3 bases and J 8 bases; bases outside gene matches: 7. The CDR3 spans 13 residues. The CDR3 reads CASSSPTGRGYTF. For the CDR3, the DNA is TGTGCCAGCAGCTCCCCGACAGGGAGGGGCTACACCTTC.

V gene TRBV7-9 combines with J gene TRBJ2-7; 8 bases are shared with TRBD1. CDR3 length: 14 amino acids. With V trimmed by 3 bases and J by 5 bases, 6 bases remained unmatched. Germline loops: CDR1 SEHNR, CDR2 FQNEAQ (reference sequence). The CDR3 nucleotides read TGTGCCAGCAGCTTGGCGCAGGGGGCCCACGAGCAGTACTTC. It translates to CASSLAQGAHEQYF. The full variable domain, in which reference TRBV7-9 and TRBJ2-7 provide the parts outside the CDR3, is DTGVSQNPRHKITKRGQNVTFRCDPISEHNRLYWYRQTLGQGPEFLTYFQNEAQLEKSRLLSDRFSAERPKGSFSTLEIQRTEQGDSAMYLCASSLAQGAHEQYFGPGTRLTVT.